This T cell receptor beta chain is drawn from a study of a mutant IDH1 vaccine in newly diagnosed glioma. Background on the study: Across weeks 1, 3, 5, 7, 11, 15, 19 and 23, patients received a vaccination each time, eight in all. Study results and caveats: Around 93% of patients showed vaccine-induced immune responses across multiple MHC alleles. Variations in leading peripheral T cell clonotypes appeared to have no connection with pseudoprogression.

Indicated time point: week 11, during vaccination. A 20-mer mutant IDH1 peptide at 300 ug was injected subcutaneously with topical imiquimod. New WHO grade 3 or 4 astrocytomas that were IDH1-mutant and ATRX-lost occurred in the donors. Assay: immunoSEQ multiplex PCR; the TCRdb copy retains only in-frame clones and omits some. This table has some 130,000 clones, just under 80% appearing once. Comment on this clone: Its target is not known.

The CDR3 totals 15 residues. V lost 6 bases and J 0 bases, leaving 12 bases between the germline ends. Germline loops: CDR1 SNHLY, CDR2 FYNNEI. This TCR came from a man between 40 and 49 years old with glioma. The J gene is TRBJ2-1, the V gene TRBV2; D may be TRBD2 (6 bases). The material was PBMCs, obtained from a glioma patient whose treatment included an IDH1 peptide vaccine. This chain's CDR3 is CASSHGGFSYNEQFF. The CDR3 DNA is TGTGCCAGCAGCCACGGGGGATTCTCCTACAATGAGCAGTTCTTC.